A single T cell receptor (beta chain) is shown here with its context. Its antigen is still unknown. Splitting the CD4+ cells yielded a CD45RA+ naive subset and a CD45RA-negative memory subset. V trimming: 1 base; J trimming: 2 bases; junction bases outside the gene matches: 8. The CDR3 covers 17 residues. CDR1 and CDR2 from the germline V gene are KGHSH and LQKENI. The data are from a study of shared clonotypes between healthy human individuals. The assay was run at deep level. Profiling relied on immunoSEQ multiplex PCR, and the TCRdb table lists in-frame clones only, not all of them. The table records roughly 1.4 million clones, approximately 98.5% of them present only once. General study findings and limits: The low donor count limited represented genetic and exposure-history diversity. In a few donors, about 5% of naive CD4 clonotypes appeared in common.

The clonotype comes from a man younger than 45 in good health. The V call is TRBV18, the J call TRBJ2-1; 7 nucleotides agree with TRBD2. The sequenced material came from naive CD4+ T cells sorted from blood. The subset here: CD45RA+ positively selected. As DNA, the CDR3 is TGTGCCAGCTCACCACTCCCTCCTAGCGGTACCTACAATGAGCAGTTCTTC. Its translation: CASSPLPPSGTYNEQFF.